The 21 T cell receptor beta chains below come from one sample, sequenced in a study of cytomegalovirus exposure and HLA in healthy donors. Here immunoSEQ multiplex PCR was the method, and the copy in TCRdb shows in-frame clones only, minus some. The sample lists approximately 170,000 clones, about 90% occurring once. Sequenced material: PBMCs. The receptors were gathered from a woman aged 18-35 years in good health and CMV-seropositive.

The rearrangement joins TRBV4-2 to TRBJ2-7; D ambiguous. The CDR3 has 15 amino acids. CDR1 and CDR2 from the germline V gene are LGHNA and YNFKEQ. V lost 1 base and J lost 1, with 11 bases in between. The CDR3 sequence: CASSQAFHSSYEQYF. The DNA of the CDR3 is TGTGCCAGCAGCCAAGCTTTCCACAGTTCCTACGAGCAGTACTTC.

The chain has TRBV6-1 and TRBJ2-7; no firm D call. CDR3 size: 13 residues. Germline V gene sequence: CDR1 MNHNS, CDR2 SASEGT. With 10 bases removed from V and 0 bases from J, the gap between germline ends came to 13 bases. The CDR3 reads CATPRSDSYEQYF. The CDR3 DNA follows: TGTGCCACGCCCCGGTCTGACTCCTACGAGCAGTACTTC.

CDR3 sequence: CASSLRGQQRIYEQYF. The DNA of the CDR3 is TGTGCCAGCAGCTTGAGGGGACAACAAAGGATCTACGAGCAGTACTTC. This sequence joins TRBV5-6 and TRBJ2-7; D may be TRBD1 (6 bases). V dropped 1 base and J dropped 3 bases, with 17 bases sitting between them. From germline, CDR1 is SGHDT and CDR2 YYEEEE. CDR3 length: 16 amino acids.

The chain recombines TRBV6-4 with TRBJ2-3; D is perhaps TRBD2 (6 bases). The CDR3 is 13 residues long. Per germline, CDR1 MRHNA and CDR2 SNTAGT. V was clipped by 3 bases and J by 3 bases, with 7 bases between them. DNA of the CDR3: TGTGCCAGCAGTGAACTAGCAACAGATACGCAGTATTTT. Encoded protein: CASSELATDTQYF.

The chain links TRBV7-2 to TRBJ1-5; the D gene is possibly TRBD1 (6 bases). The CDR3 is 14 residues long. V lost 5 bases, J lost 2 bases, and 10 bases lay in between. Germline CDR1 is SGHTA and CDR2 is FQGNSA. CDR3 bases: TGTGCCAGCAGCCGACAGGCAGGCAATCAGCCCCAGCATTTT. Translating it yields CASSRQAGNQPQHF. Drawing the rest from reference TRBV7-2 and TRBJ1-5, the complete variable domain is GAGVSQSPSNKVTEKGKDVELRCDPISGHTALYWYRQSLGQGLEFLIYFQGNSAPDKSGLPSDRFSAERTGGSVSTLTIQRTQQEDSAVYLCASSRQAGNQPQHFGDGTRLSIL.

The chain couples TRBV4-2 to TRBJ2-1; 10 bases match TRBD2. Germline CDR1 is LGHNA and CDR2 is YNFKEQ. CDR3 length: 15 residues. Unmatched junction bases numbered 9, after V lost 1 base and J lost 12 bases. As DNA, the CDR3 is TGTGCCAGCAGCCAAGGTCCGCTAGCGGGAGTGGGGCAGTTCTTC. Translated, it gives CASSQGPLAGVGQFF.

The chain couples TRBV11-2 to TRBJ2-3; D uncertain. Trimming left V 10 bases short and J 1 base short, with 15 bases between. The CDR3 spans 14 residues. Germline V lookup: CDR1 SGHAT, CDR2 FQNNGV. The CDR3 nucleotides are TGTGCCACCTCTCCTACTCGAGGCACAGATACGCAGTATTTT. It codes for CATSPTRGTDTQYF.

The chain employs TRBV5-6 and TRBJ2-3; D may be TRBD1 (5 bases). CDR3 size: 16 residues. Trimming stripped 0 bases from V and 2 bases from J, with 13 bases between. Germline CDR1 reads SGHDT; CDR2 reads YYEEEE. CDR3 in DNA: TGTGCCAGCAGCTTGGCAGACAGACCGTACACAGATACGCAGTATTTT. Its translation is CASSLADRPYTDTQYF.

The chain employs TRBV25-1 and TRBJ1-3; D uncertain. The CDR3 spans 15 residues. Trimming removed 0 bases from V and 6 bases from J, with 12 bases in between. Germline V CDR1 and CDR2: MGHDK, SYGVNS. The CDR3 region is CASSEYRGVENTIYF. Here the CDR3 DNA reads TGTGCCAGCAGTGAATACCGGGGTGTGGAAAACACCATATATTTT.

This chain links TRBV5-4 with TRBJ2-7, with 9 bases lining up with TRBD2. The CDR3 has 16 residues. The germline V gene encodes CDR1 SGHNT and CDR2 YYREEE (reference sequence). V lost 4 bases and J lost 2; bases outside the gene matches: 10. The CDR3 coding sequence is TGTGCCAGCAGCCAACTCCCTAGCGGGGCCCCCTACGAGCAGTACTTC. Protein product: CASSQLPSGAPYEQYF.

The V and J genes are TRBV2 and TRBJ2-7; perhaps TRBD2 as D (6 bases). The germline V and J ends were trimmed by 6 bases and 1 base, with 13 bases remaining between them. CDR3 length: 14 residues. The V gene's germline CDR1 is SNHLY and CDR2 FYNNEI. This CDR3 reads CASRLRDLSYEQYF. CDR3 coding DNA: TGTGCCAGCAGGCTCCGGGACTTGTCCTACGAGCAGTACTTC.

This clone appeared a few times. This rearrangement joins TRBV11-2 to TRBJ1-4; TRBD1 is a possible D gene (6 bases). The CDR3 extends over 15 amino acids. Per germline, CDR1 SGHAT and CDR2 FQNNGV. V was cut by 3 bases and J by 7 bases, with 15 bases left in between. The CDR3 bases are TGTGCCAGCAGCTTGCAGGGGTCAATTCGTGAAAAACTGTTTTTT. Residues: CASSLQGSIREKLFF.

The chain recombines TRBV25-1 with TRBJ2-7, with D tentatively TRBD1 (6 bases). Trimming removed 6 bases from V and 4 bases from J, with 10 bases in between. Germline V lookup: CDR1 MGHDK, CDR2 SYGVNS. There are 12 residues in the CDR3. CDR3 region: CASSLQGYEQYF. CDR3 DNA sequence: TGTGCCAGCAGCCTACAGGGATACGAGCAGTACTTC.

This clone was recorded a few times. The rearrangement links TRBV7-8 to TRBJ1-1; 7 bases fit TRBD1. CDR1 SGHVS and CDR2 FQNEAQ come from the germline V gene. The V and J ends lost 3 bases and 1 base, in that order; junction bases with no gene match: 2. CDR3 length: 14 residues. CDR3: CASSFTGENTEAFF. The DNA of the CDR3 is TGTGCCAGCAGCTTCACAGGGGAGAACACTGAAGCTTTCTTT.

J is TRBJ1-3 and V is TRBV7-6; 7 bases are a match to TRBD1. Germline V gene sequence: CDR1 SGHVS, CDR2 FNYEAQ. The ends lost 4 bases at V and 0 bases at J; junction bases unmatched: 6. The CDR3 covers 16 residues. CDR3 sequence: CASSSSGTDSGNTIYF. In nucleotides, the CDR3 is TGTGCCAGCAGCTCCTCCGGGACAGACTCTGGAAACACCATATATTTT.

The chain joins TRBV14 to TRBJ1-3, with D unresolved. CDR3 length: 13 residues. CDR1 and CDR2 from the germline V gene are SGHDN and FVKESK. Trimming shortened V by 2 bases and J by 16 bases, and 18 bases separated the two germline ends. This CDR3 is CASSQSPLETLYF. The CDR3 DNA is TGTGCCAGCAGCCAAAGCCCACTTGAGACACTGTATTTT.

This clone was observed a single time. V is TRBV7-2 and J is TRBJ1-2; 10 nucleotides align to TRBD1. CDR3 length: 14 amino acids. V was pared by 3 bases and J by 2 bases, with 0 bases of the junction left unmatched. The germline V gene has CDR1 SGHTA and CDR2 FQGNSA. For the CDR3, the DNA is TGTGCCAGCAGCTTGACAGGGGGCAACTATGGCTACACCTTC. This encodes CASSLTGGNYGYTF. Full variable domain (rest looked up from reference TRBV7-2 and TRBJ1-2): GAGVSQSPSNKVTEKGKDVELRCDPISGHTALYWYRQSLGQGLEFLIYFQGNSAPDKSGLPSDRFSAERTGGSVSTLTIQRTQQEDSAVYLCASSLTGGNYGYTFGSGTRLTVV.

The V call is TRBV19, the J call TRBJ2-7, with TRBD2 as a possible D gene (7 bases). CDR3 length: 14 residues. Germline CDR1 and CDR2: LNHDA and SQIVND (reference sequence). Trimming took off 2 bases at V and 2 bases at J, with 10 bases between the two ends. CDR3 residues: CASSIRGGAYEQYF. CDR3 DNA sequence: TGTGCCAGTAGTATAAGAGGGGGGGCCTACGAGCAGTACTTC.

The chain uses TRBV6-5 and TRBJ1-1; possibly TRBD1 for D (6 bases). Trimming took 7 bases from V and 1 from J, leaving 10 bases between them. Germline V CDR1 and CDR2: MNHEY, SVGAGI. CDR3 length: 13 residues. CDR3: CASTLDRNTEAFF. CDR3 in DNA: TGTGCCAGCACCTTGGACAGGAACACTGAAGCTTTCTTT.

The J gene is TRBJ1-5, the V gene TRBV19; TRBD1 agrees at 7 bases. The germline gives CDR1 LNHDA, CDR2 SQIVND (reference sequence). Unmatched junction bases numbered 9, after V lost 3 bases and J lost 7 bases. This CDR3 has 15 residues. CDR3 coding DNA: TGTGCCAGTAGTATGGAGGGACAGCAAAGCCAGCCCCAGCATTTT. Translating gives CASSMEGQQSQPQHF. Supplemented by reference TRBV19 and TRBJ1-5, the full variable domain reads DGGITQSPKYLFRKEGQNVTLSCEQNLNHDAMYWYRQDPGQGLRLIYYSQIVNDFQKGDIAEGYSVSREKKESFPLTVTSAQKNPTAFYLCASSMEGQQSQPQHFGDGTRLSIL.

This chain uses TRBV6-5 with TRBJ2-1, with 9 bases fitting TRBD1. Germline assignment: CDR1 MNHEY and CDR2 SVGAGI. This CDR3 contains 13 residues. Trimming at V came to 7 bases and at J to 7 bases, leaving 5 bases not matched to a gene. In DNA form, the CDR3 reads TGTGCCAGCACTGACAGGGGGAGAAATGAGCAGTTCTTC. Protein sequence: CASTDRGRNEQFF.